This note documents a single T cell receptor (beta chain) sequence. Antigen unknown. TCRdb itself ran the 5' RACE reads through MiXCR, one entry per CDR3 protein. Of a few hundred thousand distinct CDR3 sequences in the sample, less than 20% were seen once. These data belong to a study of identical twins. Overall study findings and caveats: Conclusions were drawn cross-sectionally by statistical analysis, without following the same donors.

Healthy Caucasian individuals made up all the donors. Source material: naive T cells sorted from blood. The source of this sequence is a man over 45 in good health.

The CDR3 DNA is TGCGCCAGCAGCTCCGGGGTCGGGACGGTGGGGGAGACCCAGTACTTC. The encoded protein is CASSSGVGTVGETQYF. The chain joins TRBV5-1 to TRBJ2-5; D possibly matches TRBD1 or TRBD2 (5 bases each). V gave up 3 bases and J gave up 5 bases, with 20 bases separating them. The CDR3 totals 16 residues. From germline, CDR1 is SGHRS and CDR2 YFSETQ.